Below, 29 T cell receptor beta chains from the same sample are listed, as sequenced in a study of regulatory T cells in long-lasting Graves disease. This sample's time point: newly diagnosed GD, antithyroid drugs for less than 3 months. RNA extracted from PBMCs served as the sequencing template. To make TCR beta libraries, researchers used iRepertoire HTBI primers and Arm-PCR of CDR3 regions. MiXCR, run by TCRdb on the multiplex PCR reads, gives a single entry per CDR3 protein. Seen here are some 250,000 distinct CDR3 sequences, around 19% observed once, and the top ten hold 14%. These same data were also listed under a study on T cells in Graves' hyperthyroidism and ophthalmopathy.

The material sequenced was peripheral blood mononuclear cells (PBMCs), taken at new diagnosis, from a patient treated with antithyroid drugs. These TCRs come from a woman younger than 45 with Graves disease.

This clonotype was seen more than once but under ten times. V and J are TRBV5-5 and TRBJ2-5, with D possibly being TRBD1 (5 bases). CDR1 is SGHKS and CDR2 is YYEKEE in the germline V gene (reference sequence). CDR3 length equals 21 residues. Trimming shortened V by 1 base and J by 2 bases, and 30 bases separated the two germline ends. The CDR3 region has the DNA TGTGCCAGCAGCTTGTTCGGTGTGCGGTCGTGGGGCGGCGCAGCACAAGAGACCCAGTACTTC. This encodes CASSLFGVRSWGGAAQETQYF.

This clonotype occurred many times. The CDR3 spells CSARDLTEGVQGGYTF. The CDR3 coding sequence is TGCAGTGCTAGAGATTTGACGGAGGGGGTTCAGGGAGGCTACACCTTC. The rearrangement joins TRBV20-1 to TRBJ1-2; TRBD1 might be the D (6 bases). Trimming cost V 0 bases and J 8 bases, with 22 bases left between them. Germline V gene data show CDR1 as DFQATT and CDR2 as SNEGSKA (reference sequence). The length of the CDR3 is 16 residues.

This clonotype has at least ten counts. The rearrangement uses TRBV29-1 and TRBJ1-2, with D unclear. Germline V gene lookup returns CDR1 SQVTM and CDR2 ANQGSEA. This CDR3 region has 12 residues. The V gene lost 4 bases and the J gene lost 3 bases, with 9 bases spanning the gap. In DNA, the CDR3 is TGCAGCGTTGGGGATCAATACTATGGCTACACCTTC. This gives the protein CSVGDQYYGYTF.

The rearrangement links TRBV27 to TRBJ1-4; D is unclear. Germline CDR1 reads MNHEY; CDR2 reads SMNVEV (reference sequence). V lost 5 bases and J 2 bases, leaving 12 bases between the germline ends. This CDR3 spans 15 amino acids. The DNA for the CDR3 is TGTGCCAGCAGTAGATCTTGGGATACTAATGAAAAACTGTTTTTT. Its protein is CASSRSWDTNEKLFF.

The chain carries TRBV4-1 and TRBJ1-6; D remains unclear. Germline V CDR1 and CDR2: MGHRA, YSYEKL. V lost 0 bases, J lost 10 bases, and 10 bases lay in between. The CDR3 is 14 amino acids. CDR3 DNA: TGCGCCAGCAGCCAAGATCATTTGGGCTCACCCCTCCACTTT. It yields the protein CASSQDHLGSPLHF.

The chain employs TRBV7-6 and TRBJ2-5; 9 bases are shared with TRBD1. Looked up from germline, CDR1 is SGHVS and CDR2 is FNYEAQ. The CDR3 sequence is 16 residues long. V gave up 5 bases and J gave up 5 bases; unmatched junction bases: 12. In nucleotides, the CDR3 is TGTGCCAGCAGCAATGCAGGACAGGGGCTAGGGGAGACCCAGTACTTC. This gives the protein CASSNAGQGLGETQYF.

This chain joins TRBV7-8 and TRBJ2-3; D uncertain. The germline V gene encodes CDR1 SGHVS and CDR2 FQNEAQ. The V and J ends lost 5 bases and 2 bases respectively, with 8 bases between them. The CDR3 totals 13 residues. CDR3: CASSVVDTDTQYF. Here the CDR3 DNA reads TGTGCCAGCAGCGTTGTGGACACAGATACGCAGTATTTT.

This clonotype was seen ten or more times. The rearrangement joins TRBV7-3 to TRBJ1-2; D not certain. Germline V lookup: CDR1 SGHTA, CDR2 FQGTGA. The CDR3 runs 15 residues. Trimming left V 7 bases short and J 3 bases short, with 18 bases between. The CDR3: CASTPHRGTDYGYTF. The CDR3 nucleotides are TGTGCCAGCACCCCACACCGAGGAACAGACTATGGCTACACCTTC. Full variable domain (rest looked up from reference TRBV7-3 and TRBJ1-2): GAGVSQTPSNKVTEKGKYVELRCDPISGHTALYWYRQSLGQGPEFLIYFQGTGAADDSGLPNDRFFAVRPEGSVSTLKIQRTERGDSAVYLCASTPHRGTDYGYTFGSGTRLTVV.

For this clonotype: Given a much more abundant clone one base away, this may be a read error. This chain's CDR3 is CASSPRLAGDHGELFF. Written as DNA, the CDR3 is TGCGCCAGCAGCCCGAGACTAGCGGGGGACCACGGGGAGCTGTTTTTT. The V call is TRBV5-1, the J call TRBJ2-2; 12 bases match TRBD2. The junction had 8 bases not matched to a gene; V was cut back by 4 bases and J by 7 bases. The CDR3 consists of 16 residues. In germline, CDR1 is SGHRS, CDR2 YFSETQ.

This clonotype was seen at least ten times. The chain employs TRBV5-1 and TRBJ1-2; D is ambiguous. The CDR3 spans 14 residues. Germline-derived CDR1 and CDR2 are SGHRS and YFSETQ. V lost 2 bases to trimming and J lost 8 bases, with 16 bases between them. The CDR3 region is CASSLRTANWGYTF. The CDR3 nucleotides read TGCGCCAGCAGCTTACGGACGGCCAATTGGGGCTACACCTTC.

This clonotype has only a few counts. A much larger clone differs by one base, so this may be a read error. CDR3 protein: CASRAGTAPYGYTF. CDR3 nucleotide sequence: TGTGCCAGCAGGGCCGGGACAGCACCCTATGGCTACACCTTC. The chain combines TRBV28 with TRBJ1-2; 7 bases map to TRBD1. This CDR3 region has 14 residues. The junction had 8 bases not matched to a gene; V was cut back by 6 bases and J by 4 bases. Looked up from germline, CDR1 is MDHEN and CDR2 is SYDVKM.

As for this clonotype: With only one base between it and a far larger clone, this is likely a read error. V is TRBV7-9 and J is TRBJ2-7; the D is unclear. V was cut by 0 bases and J by 1 base, with 4 bases left in between. Germline V gene sequence: CDR1 SEHNR, CDR2 FQNEAQ (reference sequence). This CDR3 has 13 amino acids. The DNA for the CDR3 is TGTGCCAGCAGCTTAGCGCAGTCCTACGAGCAGTACTTC. Its translation: CASSLAQSYEQYF.

There are many counts of this clonotype. The rearrangement joins TRBV5-6 to TRBJ2-5; 9 nucleotides match TRBD2. The CDR3 has 16 amino acids. CDR1 and CDR2 (germline): SGHDT, YYEEEE. V shed 4 bases and J 5 bases; nucleotides not matched to a gene: 12. In DNA, the CDR3 is TGTGCCAGCAGCCCAGGGGTAGCGGGAGTGGGGGAGACCCAGTACTTC. This translates into CASSPGVAGVGETQYF.

This clonotype appeared many times. The genes are TRBV7-8 and TRBJ1-5; 8 nucleotides agree with TRBD1. Germline CDR1 is SGHVS and CDR2 is FQNEAQ. This CDR3 is built from 16 residues. Trimming at V came to 2 bases and at J to 9 bases, leaving 12 bases not matched to a gene. The CDR3 is CASSLYGRTGRPPQHF. As DNA, the CDR3 is TGTGCCAGCAGCTTATATGGGAGGACAGGGCGTCCGCCCCAGCATTTT.

This clonotype was detected a few times. This is likely an artifact of a read error, given a far larger clone one base away. The CDR3 nucleotides read TGTGCCAGCAGCTTATACGCAAATCAGCCCCGGCATTTT. Translation: CASSLYANQPRHF. This rearrangement joins TRBV5-6 to TRBJ1-5, with no clear D. The CDR3 is made up of 13 amino acids. The V gene's germline CDR1 is SGHDT and CDR2 YYEEEE.

There are many counts of this clonotype. The genes are TRBV7-2 and TRBJ1-6; D is perhaps TRBD1 (5 bases). Trimming took off 5 bases at V and 7 bases at J, with 12 bases between the two ends. There are 14 residues in the CDR3. Germline V gene sequence: CDR1 SGHTA, CDR2 FQGNSA. CDR3 coding DNA: TGTGCCAGCAGCCTCCGGGACGGGAATTCACCCCTCCACTTT. Protein product: CASSLRDGNSPLHF.

Many counts were recorded for this clonotype. CDR3 sequence (DNA): TGTGCCAGCAGCCAAGGCTCCTACAATGAGCAGTTCTTC. Residues: CASSQGSYNEQFF. V is TRBV3-1 and J is TRBJ2-1; no definite D call. Germline V gives CDR1 LGHDT, CDR2 YNNKEL (reference sequence). The V end was cut by 1 base, the J end by 0 bases, with 1 base between. This CDR3 is 13 amino acids long.

This clonotype was seen ten or more times. The V call is TRBV11-2, the J call TRBJ2-5; the D is unclear. V was pared by 1 base and J by 3 bases, with 15 bases between. CDR1 and CDR2 (germline): SGHAT, FQNNGV. The CDR3 runs 16 residues. The CDR3 sequence is CASSLGGFRLEETQYF. CDR3 DNA: TGTGCCAGCAGCTTAGGGGGTTTCAGGCTGGAAGAGACCCAGTACTTC.

This clonotype showed up many times. The chain carries TRBV9 and TRBJ1-1; the D gene is possibly TRBD1 (5 bases). CDR1 and CDR2 from the germline V gene are SGDLS and YYNGEE. V was cut by 0 bases and J by 3 bases, with 12 bases left in between. This CDR3 region has 15 residues. CDR3 protein: CASSVDGATDTEAFF. The CDR3 DNA reads as TGTGCCAGCAGCGTAGATGGGGCCACGGACACTGAAGCTTTCTTT.

This clonotype has only a few counts. The chain is built from TRBV6-1 and TRBJ1-6; D is possibly TRBD1 (5 bases). The germline CDR1 and CDR2 sequences are MNHNS and SASEGT. This CDR3 has 16 residues. Deletions cut 4 bases from V and 0 bases from J, with 10 bases between. CDR3 in amino acids: CASSGDFSSYNSPLHF. The CDR3 nucleotides read TGTGCCAGCAGTGGGGACTTTTCCTCCTATAATTCACCCCTCCACTTT.

This clonotype was picked up many times. The chain's CDR3 is CASRQDRLNTEAFF. The CDR3 DNA reads TGTGCCAGCAGACAGGACAGGCTAAACACTGAAGCTTTCTTT. The rearrangement joins TRBV12-3 or TRBV12-4 to TRBJ1-1; the match to TRBD1 covers 7 bases. Trimming cost V 6 bases and J 2 bases; bases outside gene matches: 6. The CDR3 contains 14 residues.

This clonotype was seen more than once but under ten times. The rearrangement uses TRBV5-4 and TRBJ1-6; 10 bases match TRBD1. The CDR3 runs 17 residues. Germline V gives CDR1 SGHNT, CDR2 YYREEE (reference sequence). V lost 4 bases to trimming and J lost 7 bases; unmatched junction nucleotides: 11. CDR3 in amino acids: CASSPGTGVDGNSPLHF. Here the CDR3 DNA reads TGTGCCAGCAGCCCCGGGACAGGGGTAGATGGGAATTCACCCCTCCACTTT.

The chain combines TRBV6-1 with TRBJ2-5, with no clear D. CDR3 size: 13 residues. Germline lookup yields CDR1 MNHNS and CDR2 SASEGT. The V end was cut by 2 bases, the J end by 5 bases, with 9 bases between. The CDR3: CASSESMGETQYF. CDR3 DNA: TGTGCCAGCAGTGAATCTATGGGGGAGACCCAGTACTTC.

This rearrangement joins TRBV9 to TRBJ2-3, with TRBD2 matching 9 bases. There are 18 residues in the CDR3. From germline, CDR1 is SGDLS and CDR2 YYNGEE. The V segment lost 3 bases and the J segment 0 bases; nucleotides outside the gene matches: 11. CDR3 in amino acids: CASSGSSGGRVSTDTQYF. The CDR3 bases are TGTGCCAGCAGCGGTAGTAGCGGGGGTAGGGTTAGCACAGATACGCAGTATTTT.

This clonotype was counted many times. The rearrangement links TRBV7-6 to TRBJ2-7; 10 nucleotides line up with TRBD1. The V segment lost 5 bases and the J segment 2 bases; nucleotides outside the gene matches: 6. CDR3 length: 15 amino acids. Germline values: CDR1 SGHVS, CDR2 FNYEAQ. Here the CDR3 reads CASSASGTGAYEQYF. CDR3 coding DNA: TGTGCCAGCAGCGCATCCGGGACAGGGGCCTACGAGCAGTACTTC.

V and J are TRBV4-1 and TRBJ2-4; TRBD1 matches 7 bases. Looked up from germline, CDR1 is MGHRA and CDR2 is YSYEKL. The CDR3 has 15 amino acids. V shed 3 bases and J 2 bases; nucleotides not matched to a gene: 4. CDR3 DNA: TGCGCCAGCAGCCATGACAGGGTCCCCAAAAACATTCAGTACTTC. It is translated as CASSHDRVPKNIQYF.

Notes on this clonotype: A far larger clone is one nucleotide away, so this likely arose from a read error. V gene TRBV5-8 combines with J gene TRBJ1-1; D gene uncertain. V was trimmed by 4 bases and J by 1 base, leaving 14 bases between them. The CDR3 consists of 15 residues. In germline, CDR1 is SGHTS, CDR2 YDEGEE. CDR3 nucleotides: TGTGCCAGCAGCCCCAGGAGGGCAGGGAACACTGAAGCTTTCTTT. It encodes CASSPRRAGNTEAFF.

This chain joins TRBV25-1 and TRBJ1-2; no definite D call. V was trimmed by 3 bases and J by 1 base, leaving 6 bases between them. The CDR3 loop spans 13 amino acids. Germline V gives CDR1 MGHDK, CDR2 SYGVNS. This CDR3 reads CASSDRFNYGYTF. The CDR3 DNA is TGTGCCAGCAGTGACCGTTTTAACTATGGCTACACCTTC.

This clonotype was found many times. The chain combines TRBV5-1 with TRBJ1-1; D is unclear. The CDR3 loop spans 14 amino acids. The germline V gene has CDR1 SGHRS and CDR2 YFSETQ. V lost 0 bases to trimming and J lost 1 base, with 7 bases between them. CDR3 in DNA: TGCGCCAGCAGCTTGGCCGTGGAGAACACTGAAGCTTTCTTT. Translating gives CASSLAVENTEAFF.